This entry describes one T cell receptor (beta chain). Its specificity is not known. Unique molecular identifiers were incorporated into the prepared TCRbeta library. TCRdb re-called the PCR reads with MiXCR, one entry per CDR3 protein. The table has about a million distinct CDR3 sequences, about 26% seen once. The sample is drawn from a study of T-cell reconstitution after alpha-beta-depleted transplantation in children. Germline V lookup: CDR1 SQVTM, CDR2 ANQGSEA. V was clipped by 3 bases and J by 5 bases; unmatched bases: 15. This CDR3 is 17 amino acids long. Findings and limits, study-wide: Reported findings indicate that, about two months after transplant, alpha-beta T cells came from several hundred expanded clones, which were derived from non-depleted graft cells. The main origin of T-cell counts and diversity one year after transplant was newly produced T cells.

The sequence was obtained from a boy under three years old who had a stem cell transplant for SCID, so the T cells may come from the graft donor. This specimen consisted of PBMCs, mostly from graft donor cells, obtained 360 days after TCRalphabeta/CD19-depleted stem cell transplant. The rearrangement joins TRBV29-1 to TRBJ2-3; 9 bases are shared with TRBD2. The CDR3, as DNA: TGCAGCGTTGAGGGCCCAGCGCGGGGGGGATTCATAGATACGCAGTATTTT. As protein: CSVEGPARGGFIDTQYF.